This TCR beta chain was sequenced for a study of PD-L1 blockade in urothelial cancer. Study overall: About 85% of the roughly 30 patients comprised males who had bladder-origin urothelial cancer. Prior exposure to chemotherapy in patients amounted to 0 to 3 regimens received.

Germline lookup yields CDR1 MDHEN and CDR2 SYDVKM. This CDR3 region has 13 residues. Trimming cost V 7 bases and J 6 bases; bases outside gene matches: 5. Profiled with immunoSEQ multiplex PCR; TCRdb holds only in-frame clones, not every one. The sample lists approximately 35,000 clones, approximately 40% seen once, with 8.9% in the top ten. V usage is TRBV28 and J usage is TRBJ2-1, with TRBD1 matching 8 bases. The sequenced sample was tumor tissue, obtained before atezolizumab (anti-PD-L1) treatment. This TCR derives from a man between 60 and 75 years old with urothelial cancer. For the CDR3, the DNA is TGTGCCAGCACCAGGACAGGGAGCAATGAGCAGTTCTTC. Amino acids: CASTRTGSNEQFF.